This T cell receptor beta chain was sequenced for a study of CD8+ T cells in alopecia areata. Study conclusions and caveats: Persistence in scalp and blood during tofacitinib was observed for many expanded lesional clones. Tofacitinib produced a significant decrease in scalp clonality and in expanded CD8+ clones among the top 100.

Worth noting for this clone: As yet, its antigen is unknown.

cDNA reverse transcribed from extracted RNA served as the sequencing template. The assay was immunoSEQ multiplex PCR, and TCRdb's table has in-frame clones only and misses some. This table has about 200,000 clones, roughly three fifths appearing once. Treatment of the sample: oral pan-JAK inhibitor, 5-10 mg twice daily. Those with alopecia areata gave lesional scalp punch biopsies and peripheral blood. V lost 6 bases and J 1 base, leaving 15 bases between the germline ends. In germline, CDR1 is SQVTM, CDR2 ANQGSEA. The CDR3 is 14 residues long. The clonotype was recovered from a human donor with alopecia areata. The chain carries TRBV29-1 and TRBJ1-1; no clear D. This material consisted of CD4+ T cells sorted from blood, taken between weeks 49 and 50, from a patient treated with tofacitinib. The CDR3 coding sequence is TGCAGCGTCGCGACTGGGTCTGGGAACACTGAAGCTTTCTTT. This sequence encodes CSVATGSGNTEAFF.